Reported below is one T cell receptor beta chain. The antigen is undetermined. The PCR contained 60 Vbeta and 13 Jbeta primers. Measured with immunoSEQ multiplex PCR; TCRdb has only the in-frame clones, and not every one. The sample totals under 200,000 clones; its top ten clones hold about 0.79%. The sample comes from a study of cytomegalovirus exposure and HLA in healthy donors. General observations from the study: Later analysis suggested links between common viral pathogens and several top significant clusters. Altogether, more than 150 TCR beta chains were recorded as cytomegalovirus-associated.

With V trimmed by 1 base and J by 0 bases, 2 bases remained unmatched. The V gene's germline CDR1 is SGHAT and CDR2 FQDESV (reference sequence). The CDR3 runs 16 residues. The sample comprised PBMCs. The source is a woman between 18 and 29 years old in good health and CMV-seropositive. The V gene is TRBV11-1, the J gene TRBJ2-2, with TRBD1 matching over 7 bases. Written as DNA, the CDR3 is TGTGCCAGCAGCTTAGTAGGGACAGCGAACACCGGGGAGCTGTTTTTT. Amino acid sequence: CASSLVGTANTGELFF.